The next 6 T cell receptor beta chains were all read from a single sample in a study of shared clonotypes between healthy human individuals. Produced via immunoSEQ multiplex PCR; TCRdb's table is partial and in-frame only. This table holds roughly 450,000 clones, about four fifths found once. The sample was PBMCs. These receptors were collected from a woman in her forties in good health. Some clones in this sample may be carry-over from other donors' samples.

This sequence joins TRBV13 and TRBJ1-2; D is unresolved. The ends were cut back, 4 bases at V and 6 bases at J, with 6 bases in the middle. CDR3 length: 11 amino acids. Germline CDR1 reads PRHDT; CDR2 reads FYEKMQ (reference sequence). The CDR3 DNA reads TGTGCCAGCAGCTACGGGGATGGCTACACCTTC. This encodes CASSYGDGYTF.

This sequence joins TRBV28 and TRBJ2-7; 8 bases agree with TRBD2. V lost 7 bases to trimming and J lost 2 bases; unmatched junction nucleotides: 7. Per germline, CDR1 MDHEN and CDR2 SYDVKM. This CDR3 is built from 14 residues. As DNA, the CDR3 is TGTGCCAGCAAGCAAGCGGGAGACACCTACGAGCAGTACTTC. Its translation: CASKQAGDTYEQYF.

The rearrangement links TRBV5-1 to TRBJ1-3; no definite D call. The CDR3 consists of 15 residues. V gave up 4 bases and J gave up 4 bases, with 15 bases separating them. Per the germline V gene, CDR1 is SGHRS and CDR2 is YFSETQ. The CDR3 protein is CASSEADGRGNTIYF. The CDR3 DNA is TGCGCCAGCAGCGAGGCGGACGGGAGAGGAAACACCATATATTTT.

This clone is deemed medium-sized. The rearrangement joins TRBV6-6 to TRBJ1-1, with D uncertain. V was trimmed by 0 bases and J by 1 base, leaving 12 bases between them. Germline-derived CDR1 and CDR2 are MNHNY and SVGAGI (reference sequence). The CDR3 runs 16 residues. The CDR3 here is CASSYSGGGPNTEAFF. For the CDR3, the DNA is TGTGCCAGCAGTTACTCGGGCGGAGGACCGAACACTGAAGCTTTCTTT.

A single count supports this clone. V and J are TRBV29-1 and TRBJ2-7; D unclear. The V gene lost 8 bases and the J gene lost 3 bases, with 11 bases spanning the gap. Germline V gives CDR1 SQVTM, CDR2 ANQGSEA. This CDR3 contains 11 residues. CDR3 sequence: CSCLKNYEQYF. CDR3 nucleotides: TGCAGCTGCCTCAAAAACTACGAGCAGTACTTC.

J is TRBJ2-7 and V is TRBV18; unclear D gene. CDR1 and CDR2 from the germline V gene are KGHSH and LQKENI. Deletions cut 2 bases from V and 7 bases from J, with 12 bases between. There are 13 residues in the CDR3. DNA of the CDR3: TGTGCCAGCTCACCAGTGGAGATGCATGAGCAGTACTTC. This encodes CASSPVEMHEQYF. The full variable domain, in which reference TRBV18 and TRBJ2-7 provide the parts outside the CDR3, is NAGVMQNPRHLVRRRGQEARLRCSPMKGHSHVYWYRQLPEEGLKFMVYLQKENIIDESGMPKERFSAEFPKEGPSILRIQQVVRGDSAAYFCASSPVEMHEQYFGPGTRLTVT.